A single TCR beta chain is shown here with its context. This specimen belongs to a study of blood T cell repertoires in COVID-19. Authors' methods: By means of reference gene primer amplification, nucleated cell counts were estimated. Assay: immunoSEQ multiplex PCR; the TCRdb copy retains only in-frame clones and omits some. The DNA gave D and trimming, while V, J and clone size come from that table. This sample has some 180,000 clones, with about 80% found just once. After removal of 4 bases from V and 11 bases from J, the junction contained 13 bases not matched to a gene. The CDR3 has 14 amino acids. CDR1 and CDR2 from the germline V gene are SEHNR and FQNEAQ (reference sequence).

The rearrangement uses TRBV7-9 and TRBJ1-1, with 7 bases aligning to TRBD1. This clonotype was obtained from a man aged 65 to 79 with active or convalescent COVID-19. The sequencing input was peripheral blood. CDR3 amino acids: CASSWISPDREAFF. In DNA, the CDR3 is TGTGCCAGCAGCTGGATCTCTCCCGACAGGGAGGCTTTCTTT.